Listed below are T cell receptor beta chains from one sample, sequenced in a study of cytomegalovirus exposure and HLA in healthy donors. The repertoire was sequenced with immunoSEQ multiplex PCR; TCRdb's copy has only in-frame clones and lacks some. The repertoire consists of some 89,000 clones, with around 70% occurring once and the leading ten covering more than 7%. The sample comprised PBMCs. These receptors all come from a man in his 60s in good health and CMV-seronegative. Both conserved end residues are part of each CDR3. D genes are given only for firm matches. Size values are once, few and many counts, or a class for expanded clones, and some rows have none.

size	V	D	J	DNA	CDR3
NA	TRBV6-6	TRBD1	TRBJ1-1	TGTGCCAGCAGTCCACCGGGACAGCTGAACACTGAAGCTTTCTTT	CASSPPGQLNTEAFF
NA	TRBV19	NA	TRBJ2-7	TGTGCCAGAGCGGAGAGCTCCTACGAGCAGTACTTC	CARAESSYEQYF
NA	TRBV4-3	NA	TRBJ1-1	TGCGCCAGCAGCCAAAAAACCCTTCCGAGGGCTGAAGCTTTCTTT	CASSQKTLPRAEAFF
NA	TRBV7-6	NA	TRBJ1-1	TGTGCCAGCAGCGAGCGGGGGAACACTGAAGCTTTCTTT	CASSERGNTEAFF
few	TRBV5-6	NA	TRBJ1-1	TGTGCCAGCAGCCCAATCAGGCCAAACACTGAAGCTTTCTTT	CASSPIRPNTEAFF
few	TRBV5-1	NA	TRBJ2-3	TGCGCCAGCAGCTTGGACCCTAGATGGGGCACAGATACGCAGTATTTT	CASSLDPRWGTDTQYF
NA	TRBV6-1	TRBD1	TRBJ2-1	TGTGCCAGCAGTGTCCGGGACAGGGGAATTGTGAATGAGCAGTTCTTC	CASSVRDRGIVNEQFF
few	TRBV28	NA	TRBJ2-6	TGTGCCAGCAGTCTCCTCCCGGTCGGTCTCTCTGGGGCCAACGTCCTGACTTTC	CASSLLPVGLSGANVLTF
few	TRBV5-1	TRBD1	TRBJ2-2	TGCGCCGGACGCAGGGGGTGGAACACCGGGGAGCTGTTTTTT	CAGRRGWNTGELFF
NA	TRBV5-4	TRBD2	TRBJ2-7	TGTGCCAGCAGCTTGGTTGGGGGAGGGACCTACGAGCAGTACTTC	CASSLVGGGTYEQYF
NA	TRBV6-1	NA	TRBJ2-7	TGTGCCAGCAGGACACCCTACGAGCAGTACTTC	CASRTPYEQYF
many	TRBV7-2	NA	TRBJ2-1	TGTGCCAGCAGCTCAGGGGTTACCTACAATGAGCAGTTCTTC	CASSSGVTYNEQFF
NA	TRBV19	NA	TRBJ1-2	TGTGCCAGTAGTCAAACAGGTCCTAACTATGGCTACACCTTC	CASSQTGPNYGYTF
NA	TRBV20-1	TRBD1	TRBJ1-2	TGCAGTTTCGGGACAGATGGCTACACCTTC	CSFGTDGYTF
NA	TRBV5-6	NA	TRBJ2-5	TGTGCCAGCAGCTTGGGGGCAGGGCAAGAGACCCAGTACTTC	CASSLGAGQETQYF
NA	TRBV10-3	NA	TRBJ1-5	TGTGCCATCAGTCAACAGGAGTACCAGCCCCAGCATTTT	CAISQQEYQPQHF
NA	TRBV4-2	TRBD2	TRBJ2-5	TGTGCCAGCAGCCAAGTTGTAGCGGGAGGAATGATGGAGACCCAGTACTTC	CASSQVVAGGMMETQYF
NA	TRBV19	NA	TRBJ2-5	TGTGCCAGTAGTACTGCGACAGAAGAGACCCAGTACTTC	CASSTATEETQYF
NA	TRBV13	TRBD2	TRBJ2-1	TGTGCCAGCAGCCTTACGCGTAGCGGGCAAGCCTACAATGAGCAGTTCTTC	CASSLTRSGQAYNEQFF
NA	TRBV30	TRBD1	TRBJ2-7	TGTGCCTGGAGTGCCGGACAGGGGGCGGGAGAGCAGTACTTC	CAWSAGQGAGEQYF
NA	TRBV5-4	NA	TRBJ2-4	TGTGCCAGCAGCCGCTTAGGGGTGGGTGCCAAAAACATTCAGTACTTC	CASSRLGVGAKNIQYF
few	TRBV10-3	NA	TRBJ2-1	TGTGCCATCAGTGAGGACAGAGAGGGGGATGAGCAGTTCTTC	CAISEDREGDEQFF
NA	TRBV28	NA	TRBJ2-3	TGTGCCAGCAGTTTTTCCGGGATCTTCACAGATACGCAGTATTTT	CASSFSGIFTDTQYF
NA	TRBV6-5	NA	TRBJ1-6	TGTGCCAGCAGGAGCTCCTATAATTCACCCCTCCACTTT	CASRSSYNSPLHF
few	TRBV10-1	NA	TRBJ2-3	TGCGCCAGCCCGGGCACAGATACGCAGTATTTT	CASPGTDTQYF
few	TRBV10-2	TRBD2	TRBJ2-7	TGCGCCATCGGGACTAGCGCGTACGAGCAGTACTTC	CAIGTSAYEQYF
NA	TRBV2	TRBD1	TRBJ1-5	TGTGCCAGCAGTCTCCGGGACAGGAGCAATCAGCCCCAGCATTTT	CASSLRDRSNQPQHF
NA	TRBV28	NA	TRBJ1-2	TGTGCCAGCAGTTTCGGAGGGGACGGCTATGGCTACACCTTC	CASSFGGDGYGYTF
few	TRBV4-3	TRBD1	TRBJ2-7	TGCGCCAGCAGCCAAGATGAACAGGGGTACGAGCAGTACTTC	CASSQDEQGYEQYF
few	TRBV2	NA	TRBJ1-5	TGTGCCAGCACTCAGGCGTGGGTCCAGCCCCAGCATTTT	CASTQAWVQPQHF
once	TRBV5-4	TRBD2	TRBJ2-3	TGTGCCAGCAGCTTGGGCGGGGGGGCCCTCGCAGATACGCAGTATTTT	CASSLGGGALADTQYF
NA	TRBV4-1	NA	TRBJ1-4	TGCGCCAGCACCCGATCCCCCGGGGGGGCTGATAATGAAAAACTGTTTTTT	CASTRSPGGADNEKLFF
few	TRBV6-5	NA	TRBJ1-5	TGTGCCAGCAGACTCGACAGGAATTATCAGCCCCAGCATTTT	CASRLDRNYQPQHF
NA	TRBV18	TRBD2	TRBJ2-7	TGTGCCAGCTCATCACAGGGACTAGCGGCCTCCTACGAGCAGTACTTC	CASSSQGLAASYEQYF
NA	TRBV7-8	NA	TRBJ1-3	TGTGCCAGCAGCTTGAGGCTCACAAATCTCGGAAACACCATATATTTT	CASSLRLTNLGNTIYF
NA	TRBV6-1	TRBD1	TRBJ1-2	TGTGCCAGCAGGCCTACCACAGGGGTCGGCTACACCTTC	CASRPTTGVGYTF